A single sample gave rise to the 31 T cell receptor beta chains below, sequenced in a study of a mutant IDH1 vaccine in newly diagnosed glioma. Clones were sequenced by immunoSEQ multiplex PCR, and TCRdb holds only the in-frame ones, with some missing. The sample consists of 50,000 to 65,000 clones, 80% to 85% of them appearing once. Regarding time point: week 47, end of study. What each vaccine dose contained was 300 ug of mutant IDH1 20-mer peptide, accompanied by topical imiquimod. These receptors have no identified antigens. The sequencing here drew on PBMCs, taken from a glioma patient whose treatment included an IDH1 peptide vaccine. Receptor source: a woman in her forties or fifties with glioma.

The rearrangement uses TRBV4-3 and TRBJ1-2; D remains unclear. Germline values: CDR1 LGHNA, CDR2 YSLEER. This CDR3 contains 14 residues. The ends were cut back, 0 bases at V and 0 bases at J, with 5 bases in the middle. CDR3 in amino acids: CASSQDRANYGYTF. The CDR3 DNA reads TGCGCCAGCAGCCAAGATAGGGCTAACTATGGCTACACCTTC.

DNA for the CDR3: TGTGCCAGCAGCCGGACAGGGGACGTCTGGTACCAAGAGACCCAGTACTTC. Protein: CASSRTGDVWYQETQYF. The chain combines TRBV5-6 with TRBJ2-5; 9 bases agree with TRBD1. This CDR3 contains 17 residues. Per the germline V gene, CDR1 is SGHDT and CDR2 is YYEEEE. The trim removed 4 bases at V and 0 bases at J, leaving 10 bases unmatched. The full variable domain, its missing parts supplied by reference TRBV5-6 and TRBJ2-5, is DAGVTQSPTHLIKTRGQQVTLRCSPKSGHDTVSWYQQALGQGPQFIFQYYEEEERQRGNFPDRFSGHQFPNYSSELNVNALLLGDSALYLCASSRTGDVWYQETQYFGPGTRLLVL.

This clone was observed a single time. The V gene is TRBV5-4, the J gene TRBJ2-7; the match to TRBD1 covers 9 bases. Germline values: CDR1 SGHNT, CDR2 YYREEE (reference sequence). Unmatched junction bases numbered 6, after V lost 3 bases and J lost 5 bases. The CDR3 is made up of 14 amino acids. CDR3 loop: CASSSGQGRNEQYF. CDR3 DNA sequence: TGTGCCAGCAGCTCAGGACAGGGGCGGAACGAGCAGTACTTC.

This chain joins TRBV5-1 and TRBJ1-3; D unresolved. Germline V CDR1 and CDR2: SGHRS, YFSETQ. This CDR3 region has 16 residues. The germline V and J ends were trimmed by 3 bases and 0 bases, with 13 bases remaining between them. CDR3 loop: CASSYSDGSSGNTIYF. In DNA form, the CDR3 reads TGCGCCAGCAGCTATTCAGACGGAAGCTCTGGAAACACCATATATTTT.

The chain recombines TRBV5-4 with TRBJ2-5; 7 bases match TRBD2. The J segment lost 1 base and the V segment lost 4 bases, leaving 7 bases of the junction unmatched. The CDR3 sequence is 15 residues long. In germline, CDR1 is SGHNT, CDR2 YYREEE (reference sequence). CDR3 sequence: CASSGEGSFQETQYF. CDR3 coding DNA: TGTGCCAGCAGCGGGGAGGGAAGCTTCCAAGAGACCCAGTACTTC.

The genes are TRBV19 and TRBJ1-6; no firm D call. Trimming cost V 5 bases and J 7 bases, with 12 bases left between them. CDR3 size: 14 residues. The germline V gene has CDR1 LNHDA and CDR2 SQIVND (reference sequence). CDR3 residues: CASSPPHENSPLHF. CDR3 in DNA: TGTGCCAGTAGTCCTCCTCACGAGAATTCACCCCTCCACTTT.

In its sample, this clone was seen a few times. The CDR3 protein is CASSKDPTGYNEQFF. CDR3 nucleotide sequence: TGCGCCAGCAGCAAAGACCCGACGGGCTACAATGAGCAGTTCTTC. The genes are TRBV5-1 and TRBJ2-1; D is uncertain. The CDR3 sequence is 15 residues long. Germline assignment: CDR1 SGHRS and CDR2 YFSETQ. V was trimmed by 4 bases and J by 3 bases, leaving 14 bases between them. Filled out from reference TRBV5-1 and TRBJ2-1, the complete variable domain reads KAGVTQTPRYLIKTRGQQVTLSCSPISGHRSVSWYQQTPGQGLQFLFEYFSETQRNKGNFPGRFSGRQFSNSRSEMNVSTLELGDSALYLCASSKDPTGYNEQFFGPGTRLTVL.

This chain links TRBV6-1 with TRBJ2-2, with no clear D. V was cut by 8 bases and J by 4 bases, with 14 bases left in between. Germline lookup yields CDR1 MNHNS and CDR2 SASEGT. The CDR3 length is 14 residues. The DNA for the CDR3 is TGTGCCAGCCGGCTCCAGCTGGGCACCGGGGAGCTGTTTTTT. Amino acids: CASRLQLGTGELFF.

This clone turned up a few times. V and J are TRBV27 and TRBJ2-1, with D possibly called TRBD1 or TRBD2 (5 bases each). The CDR3 is 13 residues long. V lost 8 bases and J lost 5, with 13 bases in between. The germline V gene encodes CDR1 MNHEY and CDR2 SMNVEV (reference sequence). CDR3 nucleotides: TGTGCCAGCGGCTCGTGGGGGAACAATGAGCAGTTCTTC. Protein sequence: CASGSWGNNEQFF.

This rearrangement joins TRBV4-3 to TRBJ1-4; D possibly corresponds to TRBD1 (5 bases). CDR3 length: 17 amino acids. The ends were cut back, 1 base at V and 7 bases at J, with 19 bases in the middle. CDR1 and CDR2 from the germline V gene are LGHNA and YSLEER. CDR3 sequence: CASSQARTGYGGEKLFF. CDR3 bases: TGCGCCAGCAGCCAAGCTCGAACGGGATATGGGGGTGAAAAACTGTTTTTT.

The chain carries TRBV20-1 and TRBJ2-5; TRBD1 is a possible D gene (5 bases). The germline V and J ends were trimmed by 6 bases and 12 bases, with 17 bases remaining between them. The CDR3 is made up of 11 amino acids. Germline V gene data show CDR1 as DFQATT and CDR2 as SNEGSKA (reference sequence). The CDR3 DNA is TGCAGTGCCTCTTCGAGAATGACAGAGTACTTC. The encoded protein is CSASSRMTEYF.

This sequence joins TRBV6-1 and TRBJ2-3; the D gene is possibly TRBD2 (5 bases). Trimming shortened V by 6 bases and J by 4 bases, and 14 bases separated the two germline ends. CDR1 and CDR2 (germline): MNHNS, SASEGT. The CDR3 extends over 14 amino acids. Here the CDR3 reads CASSALVTADTQYF. The CDR3 bases are TGTGCCAGCAGCGCACTAGTTACGGCAGATACGCAGTATTTT.

V is TRBV7-8 and J is TRBJ1-2; possible D gene TRBD1, 5 bases. V lost 4 bases and J 4 bases, leaving 13 bases between the germline ends. The CDR3 is 14 amino acids. The germline CDR1 and CDR2 sequences are SGHVS and FQNEAQ. The CDR3: CASSSGTEAYGYTF. The CDR3 DNA reads TGTGCCAGCAGCTCCGGGACGGAGGCCTATGGCTACACCTTC.

The chain has TRBV19 and TRBJ2-2, with 9 bases identical to TRBD1. In germline, CDR1 is LNHDA, CDR2 SQIVND (reference sequence). V was clipped by 5 bases and J by 4 bases; unmatched bases: 11. The CDR3 loop spans 17 amino acids. Here the CDR3 reads CASSPEGTGRGTGELFF. DNA for the CDR3: TGTGCCAGTAGTCCTGAAGGGACAGGGAGAGGCACCGGGGAGCTGTTTTTT.

This clone turned up a few times. The CDR3 sequence: CASRKNTEAFF. The DNA for the CDR3 is TGTGCCAGTAGGAAGAACACTGAAGCTTTCTTT. The chain recombines TRBV28 with TRBJ1-1; D remains unclear. The V end lost 9 bases, the J end lost 1 base, and 6 bases lay between the germline ends. CDR1 and CDR2 (germline): MDHEN, SYDVKM. This CDR3 spans 11 amino acids. The full variable domain, its missing parts supplied by reference TRBV28 and TRBJ1-1, is DVKVTQSSRYLVKRTGEKVFLECVQDMDHENMFWYRQDPGLGLRLIYFSYDVKMKEKGDIPEGYSVSREKKERFSLILESASTNQTSMYLCASRKNTEAFFGQGTRLTVV.

The J gene is TRBJ2-7, the V gene TRBV2; D is unclear. V gave up 5 bases and J gave up 2 bases, with 4 bases separating them. This CDR3 comprises 11 residues. Germline CDR1 is SNHLY and CDR2 is FYNNEI. In nucleotides, the CDR3 is TGTGCCAGCAGTCTCGCCTACGAGCAGTACTTC. Translated: CASSLAYEQYF.

The genes are TRBV5-6 and TRBJ2-4, with 14 positions matching TRBD2. The CDR3 loop spans 17 amino acids. The germline V gene encodes CDR1 SGHDT and CDR2 YYEEEE. Germline trimming cut 4 bases from V and 4 bases from J; bases unmatched to any gene: 7. CDR3 sequence reads: CASSRAGLAGGKNIQYF. CDR3 DNA: TGTGCCAGCAGCCGAGCCGGACTAGCGGGGGGAAAAAACATTCAGTACTTC.

The V and J genes are TRBV5-8 and TRBJ2-7; D is uncertain. From germline, CDR1 is SGHTS and CDR2 YDEGEE. The V end was cut by 1 base, the J end by 1 base, with 6 bases between. The CDR3 is made up of 13 amino acids. This CDR3 is CASSLRSSYEQYF. The CDR3 nucleotides read TGTGCCAGCAGCTTGCGGAGTTCCTACGAGCAGTACTTC.

The chain uses TRBV9 and TRBJ2-7; TRBD2 matches at 8 bases. The germline CDR1 and CDR2 sequences are SGDLS and YYNGEE. J gave up 7 bases and V 4 bases, and 16 bases lay outside the gene matches. The CDR3 consists of 16 residues. CDR3 residues: CASSPGVGRAKAEQYF. The CDR3 coding sequence is TGTGCCAGCAGCCCTGGCGTCGGGAGGGCAAAGGCTGAGCAGTACTTC.

This chain joins TRBV11-3 and TRBJ1-3; D might be TRBD1 (6 bases). This CDR3 has 17 residues. The germline V gene has CDR1 SGHNT and CDR2 YENEEA. The germline V and J ends were trimmed by 3 bases and 2 bases, with 17 bases remaining between them. CDR3 coding DNA: TGTGCCAGCAGCTTCTTCCAGGGGATCTTAGCTGGAAACACCATATATTTT. Translating it yields CASSFFQGILAGNTIYF.

The V call is TRBV11-1, the J call TRBJ1-2; D possibly corresponds to TRBD1 (5 bases). V dropped 1 base and J dropped 8 bases, with 14 bases sitting between them. CDR3 length: 14 residues. Germline CDR1 and CDR2: SGHAT and FQDESV (reference sequence). The chain's CDR3 is CASSLDDSPGGYTF. CDR3 nucleotide sequence: TGTGCCAGCAGCTTAGATGACAGCCCAGGCGGCTACACCTTC.

This clone was observed a single time. The chain combines TRBV6-1 with TRBJ2-5; 11 bases are a match to TRBD2. The germline V gene encodes CDR1 MNHNS and CDR2 SASEGT. Unmatched junction bases numbered 1, after V lost 6 bases and J lost 4 bases. The CDR3 contains 13 residues. The CDR3 loop is CASSLAGGETQYF. CDR3 nucleotides: TGTGCCAGCAGCCTAGCGGGGGGAGAGACCCAGTACTTC.

This chain links TRBV5-6 with TRBJ1-4; maybe TRBD1 (6 bases). This CDR3 contains 14 residues. The germline gives CDR1 SGHDT, CDR2 YYEEEE. Trimming took off 4 bases at V and 2 bases at J, with 9 bases between the two ends. The CDR3 nucleotides are TGTGCCAGCAGCAACAGGGTGACTAATGAAAAACTGTTTTTT. Translating gives CASSNRVTNEKLFF.

V and J are TRBV11-1 and TRBJ2-7; perhaps TRBD1 as D (5 bases). The CDR3 loop spans 13 amino acids. V lost 5 bases to trimming and J lost 6 bases, with 14 bases between them. CDR1 and CDR2 (germline): SGHAT, FQDESV (reference sequence). The CDR3 DNA reads TGTGCCAGCAGCCAATCCCTCCAGGGCGAGCAGTACTTC. Translating it yields CASSQSLQGEQYF.

The chain carries TRBV21-1 and TRBJ1-5; TRBD1, the D gene given by the table, was not confirmed from the DNA. TRBV21-1 is labeled a pseudogene. CDR3 length: 15 residues. CDR3 nucleotides: TGTGCCAGCAGCCTTCTGACAGGGTTGGCTCAGCCCCAGCATTTT. This sequence encodes CASSLLTGLAQPQHF.

This chain links TRBV18 with TRBJ1-2; TRBD1 matches 7 bases. The CDR3 is 17 residues long. V shed 0 bases, J shed 4 bases, and the junction held 11 bases outside the gene matches. Germline V gene data show CDR1 as KGHSH and CDR2 as LQKENI. The DNA of the CDR3 is TGTGCCAGCTCACCACCCCACGCGGGACAGCCGATCTATGGCTACACCTTC. This codes for CASSPPHAGQPIYGYTF.

This rearrangement joins TRBV27 to TRBJ1-2; weak D call: TRBD1 (5 bases). The V and J ends lost 0 bases and 3 bases respectively, with 11 bases between them. This CDR3 is built from 15 residues. Germline assignment: CDR1 MNHEY and CDR2 SMNVEV (reference sequence). CDR3 amino acids: CASSLSRDGYYGYTF. The CDR3 nucleotides read TGTGCCAGCAGTTTATCTCGGGACGGATACTATGGCTACACCTTC.

The chain couples TRBV6-5 to TRBJ2-5; D tentatively reads TRBD1 or TRBD2 (7 bases each). This CDR3 is 15 amino acids long. Trimming stripped 6 bases from V and 3 bases from J, with 17 bases between. Germline-derived CDR1 and CDR2 are MNHEY and SVGAGI. CDR3 residues: CASRPRQGGKETQYF. CDR3 DNA: TGTGCCAGCAGACCTCGGCAGGGGGGGAAAGAGACCCAGTACTTC.

The chain recombines TRBV9 with TRBJ1-2; the D gene is possibly TRBD1 (5 bases). This CDR3 comprises 16 residues. In germline, CDR1 is SGDLS, CDR2 YYNGEE. V was trimmed by 0 bases and J by 3 bases, leaving 15 bases between them. The CDR3 here is CASSVGDGPHDYGYTF. The CDR3 bases are TGTGCCAGCAGCGTAGGGGACGGTCCCCACGACTATGGCTACACCTTC.

The genes are TRBV6-1 and TRBJ2-7, with 9 bases lining up with TRBD2. Losses at the gene ends were 7 bases for V and 3 bases for J; bases not matched to a gene: 10. Per the germline V gene, CDR1 is MNHNS and CDR2 is SASEGT. The CDR3 is 15 amino acids. DNA for the CDR3: TGTGCCAGCACTCCCGGCGGGGGGGACAACTACGAGCAGTACTTC. This translates into CASTPGGGDNYEQYF.

The chain carries TRBV7-2 and TRBJ1-1; 7 bases align to TRBD1. The CDR3 has 15 amino acids. The germline V gene has CDR1 SGHTA and CDR2 FQGNSA. The trim removed 1 base at V and 4 bases at J, leaving 6 bases unmatched. This chain's CDR3 is CASSLEEGALTEAFF. The CDR3 bases are TGTGCCAGCAGCTTAGAAGAGGGGGCGCTCACTGAAGCTTTCTTT.